This entry features one TCR beta chain sequence. Profiling relied on immunoSEQ multiplex PCR, and the TCRdb table lists in-frame clones only, not all of them. The table records about 70,000 clones, approximately 89% of them present only once. The V and J ends lost 8 bases and 7 bases respectively, with 6 bases between them. CDR3 length: 10 residues. Germline CDR1 SEHNR, CDR2 FQNEAQ (reference sequence). This record belongs to a study of T cell changes during pregnancy in multiple sclerosis. Sequencing used peripheral blood, obtained in the third trimester of pregnancy. This TCR was recovered from a female donor in good health, enrolled as a control in a pregnancy study. The rearrangement uses TRBV7-9 and TRBJ2-1, with D possibly TRBD1 on 5 matching bases. The CDR3: CASPGNEQFF. The DNA for the CDR3 is TGTGCCAGCCCAGGGAATGAGCAGTTCTTC.